The rows below give T cell receptor beta chains drawn from one sample of a study of T cell repertoires in cytomegalovirus infection. These TCRs are of unknown antigen specificity. TCRdb analysed the reads with MiXCR anew, one entry per CDR3 protein. This sample has approximately 770,000 distinct CDR3 sequences, with about 28% found just once. Here the sequenced sample was cultured CD8+ T cells from PBMCs, taken from culture after CMV antigen stimulation. The source of these receptors is a human donor in good health (CMV status not recorded). Some clones in this sample may be carry-over from other donors' samples. Each CDR3 is given with its conserved first and last residue. Each record gives: J gene, V gene, D gene, CDR3 protein. The D gene is left open where the match is weak.

>TRBJ2-1|TRBV6-8|NA
CASSYSSAIEQFF
>TRBJ1-2|TRBV6-1|TRBD1
CASSEWTGANYGYTF
>TRBJ2-1|TRBV6-5|NA
CASRMPRGEPADNEQFF
>TRBJ2-3|TRBV7-9|NA
CASSLPGVGTDTQYF
>TRBJ2-5|TRBV10-3|NA
CAISDHGSGQETQYF
>TRBJ1-1|TRBV2|TRBD1
CASPLRDRGTEAFF
>TRBJ2-5|TRBV12-3/TRBV12-4|NA
CASSLMRGFGTQYF
>TRBJ2-3|TRBV19|TRBD1
CASSEDRRGTDTQYF
>TRBJ2-1|TRBV27|NA
CASSLQGSSYNEQFF
>TRBJ2-2|TRBV10-3|NA
CAISEGRHLTGELFF
>TRBJ1-1|TRBV4-1|NA
CASSQDGSYTEAFF
>TRBJ2-1|TRBV19|NA
CASSMTAGNEQFF
>TRBJ2-5|TRBV11-2|NA
CASTFSPGTQETQYF
>TRBJ2-5|TRBV4-3|TRBD2
CASSQSGSPQETQYF
>TRBJ2-7|TRBV7-4|TRBD1
CASSLGTGPEQYF
>TRBJ2-1|TRBV6-1|TRBD2
CASSADSGGAYNEQFF
>TRBJ1-1|TRBV19|NA
CASSRGGLTEAFF
>TRBJ2-2|TRBV27|NA
CASLGRSAEDTGELFF
>TRBJ1-1|TRBV7-6|TRBD1
CASSPRQGGDTEAFF
>TRBJ1-6|TRBV7-2|NA
CASSFPRSGQAWDSPLHF
>TRBJ1-1|TRBV2|NA
CASKGHAEAFF
>TRBJ2-3|TRBV4-3|TRBD1
CASSSLSTGSNTQYF
>TRBJ2-2|TRBV9|NA
CASSQPYDTGELFF
>TRBJ1-1|TRBV4-1|NA
CASSQERGWTEAFF
>TRBJ2-1|TRBV7-9|TRBD2
CASSPGTSGAGPEEFF
>TRBJ2-3|TRBV19|TRBD2
CASSPETSGGDTQYF
>TRBJ1-5|TRBV4-1|NA
CASSQDPTADFLMPQHF